This passage covers 21 T cell receptor beta chains from one sample sequenced in a study of CD4 T cells in relation to SARS-CoV-2 and coronaviruses. Unexposed donor CD4+ T cells date from about 2011-2018, before the COVID-19 pandemic. Only in-frame clones appear in the TCRdb table, and some are missing; sequencing was by immunoSEQ multiplex PCR. The sample consists of 65,000 or so clones, around 93% of them appearing once. Sequencing was done on a sample of naive CD4+ T cells from PBMCs. Subset of the sample: naive CD4+ T cells isolated by negative enrichment. These receptors all stem from a human donor in good health.

As to this clone: Other DNA sequences within the sample encode an identical CDR3. The V gene is TRBV18, the J gene TRBJ2-5; D unclear. Per germline, CDR1 KGHSH and CDR2 LQKENI. This CDR3 has 12 amino acids. Trimming stripped 3 bases from V and 1 base from J, with 3 bases between. Here the CDR3 DNA reads TGTGCCAGCTCACCTTCCCAAGAGACCCAGTACTTC. Translating it yields CASSPSQETQYF.

The rearrangement joins TRBV28 to TRBJ1-5, with D possibly being TRBD1 (5 bases). The CDR3 extends over 16 amino acids. Germline CDR1 is MDHEN and CDR2 is SYDVKM. Trimming removed 10 bases at V and 2 bases at J, with 21 bases between. The CDR3 region is CAILEGRRGGNQPQHF. The DNA of the CDR3 is TGTGCCATTCTCGAGGGGCGCCGTGGGGGCAATCAGCCCCAGCATTTT.

V gene TRBV4-2 combines with J gene TRBJ2-3, with 8 bases fitting TRBD2. V was clipped by 2 bases and J by 4 bases; unmatched bases: 8. Germline assignment: CDR1 LGHNA and CDR2 YNFKEQ. This CDR3 is built from 16 residues. CDR3 in amino acids: CASSQPSGRSADTQYF. The DNA for the CDR3 is TGTGCCAGCAGCCAACCGAGCGGGAGAAGCGCAGATACGCAGTATTTT.

The chain is built from TRBV7-9 and TRBJ1-3, with TRBD1 matching 7 bases. The CDR3 has 16 amino acids. V dropped 7 bases and J dropped 8; count of bases not matched to a gene: 17. From germline, CDR1 is SEHNR and CDR2 FQNEAQ (reference sequence). The CDR3 DNA reads TGTGCCAGCACCGAACTTAGGACAGGCTTAGCGTACACCATATATTTT. Amino acids: CASTELRTGLAYTIYF.

The V call is TRBV28, the J call TRBJ1-1, with no clear D. The CDR3 runs 13 residues. Trimming took 7 bases from V and 11 from J, leaving 20 bases between them. Germline V gene lookup returns CDR1 MDHEN and CDR2 SYDVKM. CDR3 sequence (DNA): TGTGCCAGCATGTGGAACCCCGTAAATAGGGCTTTCTTT. Translated, it gives CASMWNPVNRAFF. Filled out from reference TRBV28 and TRBJ1-1, the complete variable domain reads DVKVTQSSRYLVKRTGEKVFLECVQDMDHENMFWYRQDPGLGLRLIYFSYDVKMKEKGDIPEGYSVSREKKERFSLILESASTNQTSMYLCASMWNPVNRAFFGQGTRLTVV.

CDR3 in amino acids: CASSSGQLQETQYF. CDR3 coding DNA: TGTGCCAGCAGCTCCGGACAGCTCCAAGAGACCCAGTACTTC. The chain couples TRBV14 to TRBJ2-5; D is perhaps TRBD1 (6 bases). The length of the CDR3 is 14 residues. V shed 5 bases and J shed 1 base, with 11 bases lying between them. Germline values: CDR1 SGHDN, CDR2 FVKESK. The variable domain in full, with the rest retrieved from reference TRBV14 and TRBJ2-5, is EAGVTQFPSHSVIEKGQTVTLRCDPISGHDNLYWYRRVMGKEIKFLLHFVKESKQDESGMPNNRFLAERTGGTYSTLKVQPAELEDSGVYFCASSSGQLQETQYFGPGTRLLVL.

The genes are TRBV18 and TRBJ2-7; 11 nucleotides agree with TRBD1. Germline loops: CDR1 KGHSH, CDR2 LQKENI. Trimming took 2 bases from V and 7 from J; bases not matched to a gene: 7. The CDR3 extends over 15 amino acids. The CDR3 sequence: CASSPSGQGAREQYF. DNA for the CDR3: TGTGCCAGCTCACCAAGTGGACAGGGGGCGAGGGAGCAGTACTTC.

This chain connects TRBV7-3 to TRBJ2-3, with TRBD2 as a possible D gene (6 bases). Trimming removed 1 base at V and 6 bases at J, with 17 bases between. This CDR3 spans 16 amino acids. Germline V CDR1 and CDR2: SGHTA, FQGTGA. In DNA, the CDR3 is TGTGCCAGCAGCTTAATAAAAGGCGGGGTGGGGGATACGCAGTATTTT. Translated: CASSLIKGGVGDTQYF.

The V call is TRBV7-2, the J call TRBJ1-2, with 8 nucleotides matching TRBD1. The CDR3 sequence is 16 residues long. Germline V gene sequence: CDR1 SGHTA, CDR2 FQGNSA. J lost 3 bases, V lost 1 base, and 7 bases had no gene match. The CDR3 spells CASSLGGSGQDYGYTF. In DNA form, the CDR3 reads TGTGCCAGCAGCTTAGGAGGCTCGGGACAGGACTATGGCTACACCTTC.

This sequence joins TRBV3-1 (or the pseudogene TRBV3-2) and TRBJ2-7; D uncertain. CDR1 LGHDT and CDR2 YNNKEL come from the germline V gene (reference sequence). The CDR3 totals 13 residues. The V gene lost 0 bases and the J gene lost 2 bases, with 5 bases spanning the gap. Here the CDR3 DNA reads TGTGCCAGCAGCCAAGAAACAACCTACGAGCAGTACTTC. Translating it yields CASSQETTYEQYF.

The chain joins TRBV7-9 to TRBJ1-2; D is unclear. This CDR3 is 13 amino acids long. Trimming removed 5 bases at V and 2 bases at J, with 9 bases between. Germline V gene lookup returns CDR1 SEHNR and CDR2 FQNEAQ (reference sequence). The CDR3 DNA follows: TGTGCCAGCAGCGTAGACAAGAACTATGGCTACACCTTC. Translating gives CASSVDKNYGYTF.

The V call is TRBV25-1, the J call TRBJ2-1; 10 positions match TRBD2. Germline V gene lookup returns CDR1 MGHDK and CDR2 SYGVNS. V gave up 8 bases and J gave up 7 bases; unmatched junction bases: 8. The CDR3 runs 14 residues. CDR3 amino acids: CASSQAGGPNEQFF. The CDR3 bases are TGTGCCAGCTCCCAAGCGGGAGGGCCGAATGAGCAGTTCTTC.

This chain uses TRBV27 with TRBJ1-1; the D gene is possibly TRBD1 (6 bases). V was pared by 4 bases and J by 6 bases, with 18 bases between. CDR1 and CDR2 (germline): MNHEY, SMNVEV (reference sequence). This CDR3 is built from 15 residues. CDR3 sequence reads: CASSSEGVLLSEAFF. The CDR3 DNA sequence: TGTGCCAGCAGTTCCGAGGGGGTTTTATTGTCTGAAGCTTTCTTT.

The V call is TRBV11-2, the J call TRBJ2-7; D may correspond to TRBD1 or TRBD2 (6 bases each). The CDR3 sequence is 16 residues long. V was clipped by 1 base and J by 0 bases, with 13 bases between them. Germline assignment: CDR1 SGHAT and CDR2 FQNNGV. CDR3 coding DNA: TGTGCCAGCAGCTTAGGGGCTCGGGGGCCCTCCTACGAGCAGTACTTC. As protein: CASSLGARGPSYEQYF.

The J gene is TRBJ2-3, the V gene TRBV7-2; D is perhaps TRBD1 (5 bases). Germline V gives CDR1 SGHTA, CDR2 FQGNSA. This CDR3 is 15 amino acids long. With 3 bases removed from V and 0 bases from J, the gap between germline ends came to 10 bases. CDR3 sequence: CASSLQGSSTDTQYF. The CDR3, as DNA: TGTGCCAGCAGCTTGCAGGGCTCGAGCACAGATACGCAGTATTTT.

This chain joins TRBV5-1 and TRBJ2-1; the D is unclear. Germline V gene lookup returns CDR1 SGHRS and CDR2 YFSETQ. Trimming shortened V by 1 base and J by 0 bases, and 11 bases separated the two germline ends. This CDR3 region has 16 residues. The CDR3 spells CASSLIGPSSYNEQFF. The CDR3 region has the DNA TGCGCCAGCAGCTTGATCGGGCCGAGCTCCTACAATGAGCAGTTCTTC.

This chain links TRBV6-5 with TRBJ2-7, with TRBD2 matching over 13 bases. Germline-derived CDR1 and CDR2 are MNHEY and SVGAGI. There are 14 residues in the CDR3. Trimming took 6 bases from V and 6 from J; bases not matched to a gene: 5. CDR3 region: CASRRTSGSVEQYF. The CDR3 nucleotides read TGTGCCAGCAGGAGGACTAGCGGGAGTGTCGAGCAGTACTTC.

The chain uses TRBV19 and TRBJ2-2; 7 bases align to TRBD1. The V segment lost 10 bases and the J segment 4 bases; nucleotides outside the gene matches: 12. The CDR3 has 15 amino acids. Germline lookup yields CDR1 LNHDA and CDR2 SQIVND (reference sequence). The CDR3: CATSQVTGFTGELFF. CDR3 in DNA: TGTGCCACCAGCCAGGTGACAGGGTTCACCGGGGAGCTGTTTTTT.

The CDR3 reads CASIGGASNTGELFF. CDR3 DNA sequence: TGTGCCAGTATAGGAGGAGCTTCGAACACCGGGGAGCTGTTTTTT. The chain has TRBV7-9 and TRBJ2-2, with D maybe TRBD2 (5 bases). V was shortened by 9 bases and J by 0 bases, with 14 bases between the two germline ends. This CDR3 is 15 amino acids long. Germline values: CDR1 SEHNR, CDR2 FQNEAQ (reference sequence).

The V and J genes are TRBV6-1 and TRBJ1-4; tentatively, D is TRBD1 (5 bases). This CDR3 contains 17 residues. CDR1 and CDR2 (germline): MNHNS, SASEGT. With 3 bases removed from V and 1 base from J, the gap between germline ends came to 15 bases. CDR3 DNA: TGTGCCAGCAGTGATGCGAGTAGGGGCGGAACTAATGAAAAACTGTTTTTT. Translation: CASSDASRGGTNEKLFF.

V and J are TRBV14 and TRBJ2-3; the match to TRBD1 covers 10 bases. With V trimmed by 1 base and J by 3 bases, 1 base remained unmatched. The CDR3 is made up of 15 amino acids. Germline V CDR1 and CDR2: SGHDN, FVKESK. This CDR3 is CASSQAGQGTDTQYF. For the CDR3, the DNA is TGTGCCAGCAGCCAAGCGGGACAGGGGACAGATACGCAGTATTTT.